This TCR beta chain was sequenced during a study of blood T cell repertoires in COVID-19. Study summary: COVID-19 samples from acute and convalescent phases originated in the United States, Italy and Spain.

V lost 4 bases to trimming and J lost 2 bases, with 12 bases between them. Per the germline V gene, CDR1 is SGHRS and CDR2 is YFSETQ. The CDR3 runs 15 residues. As processed by the authors: Quantification of nucleated cells was approximated via reference gene primer amplification. TCRdb's copy holds only in-frame clones and misses some; the assay was immunoSEQ multiplex PCR. V and J calls and clone size come straight from that table; D and trimming were deduced from the DNA. The sample yields about 220,000 clones, roughly 87% seen once. The chain employs TRBV5-1 and TRBJ1-4; D is uncertain. This receptor was identified in a man between 35 and 55 years old with active or convalescent COVID-19. The sample comprised peripheral blood. CDR3 region: CASSRNTWTNEKLFF. DNA for the CDR3: TGCGCCAGCAGCCGAAACACGTGGACTAATGAAAAACTGTTTTTT.